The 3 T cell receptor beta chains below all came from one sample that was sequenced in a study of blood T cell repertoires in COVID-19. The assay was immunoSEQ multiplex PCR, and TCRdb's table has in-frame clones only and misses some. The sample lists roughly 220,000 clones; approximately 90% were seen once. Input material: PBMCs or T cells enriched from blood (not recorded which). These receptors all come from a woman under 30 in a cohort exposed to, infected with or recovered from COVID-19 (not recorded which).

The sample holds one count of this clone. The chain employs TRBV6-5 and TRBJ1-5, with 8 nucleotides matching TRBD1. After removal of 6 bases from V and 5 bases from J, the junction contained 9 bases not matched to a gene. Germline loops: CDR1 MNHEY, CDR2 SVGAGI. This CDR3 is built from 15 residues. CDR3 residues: CASSPGQGGYQPQHF. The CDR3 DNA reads TGTGCCAGCAGCCCCGGACAGGGAGGTTATCAGCCCCAGCATTTT.

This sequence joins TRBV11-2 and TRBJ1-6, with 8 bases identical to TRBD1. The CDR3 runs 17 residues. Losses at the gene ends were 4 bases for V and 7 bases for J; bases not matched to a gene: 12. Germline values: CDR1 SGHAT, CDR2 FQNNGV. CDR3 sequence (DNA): TGTGCCAGCAGCTACACATCGACAGGGGTAGACAATTCACCCCTCCACTTT. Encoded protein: CASSYTSTGVDNSPLHF.

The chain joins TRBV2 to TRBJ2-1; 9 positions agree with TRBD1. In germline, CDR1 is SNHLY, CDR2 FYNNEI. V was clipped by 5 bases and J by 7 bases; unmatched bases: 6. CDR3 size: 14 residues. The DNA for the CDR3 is TGTGCCAGCAGTTCCGGGACAGGGAATAATGAGCAGTTCTTC. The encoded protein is CASSSGTGNNEQFF.